This T cell receptor beta chain was retrieved from a study of PD-L1 blockade in urothelial cancer. About the study: The patients had undergone anywhere from 0 to 3 prior chemotherapy regimens. Median T cell yield from blood was roughly 140,000.

Between the trimmed V and J ends, which lost 3 bases and 4 bases, there was a span of 13 bases. Germline V CDR1 and CDR2: SGDLS, YYNGEE. This CDR3 spans 14 amino acids. Sequencing was performed with immunoSEQ multiplex PCR; in TCRdb, only in-frame clones are kept and a portion is missing. Of 95,000 to 100,000 clones in the sample, over 75% were seen once. As for time point: pretreatment peripheral blood. The sample consisted of PBMCs, taken around atezolizumab (anti-PD-L1) treatment. The chain recombines TRBV9 with TRBJ1-2; D is possibly TRBD1 (5 bases). The receptor was derived from a man aged 55 to 70 with urothelial cancer. In nucleotides, the CDR3 is TGTGCCAGCAGCGCCAGGGAGGGGTTCTATGGCTACACCTTC. This encodes CASSAREGFYGYTF.